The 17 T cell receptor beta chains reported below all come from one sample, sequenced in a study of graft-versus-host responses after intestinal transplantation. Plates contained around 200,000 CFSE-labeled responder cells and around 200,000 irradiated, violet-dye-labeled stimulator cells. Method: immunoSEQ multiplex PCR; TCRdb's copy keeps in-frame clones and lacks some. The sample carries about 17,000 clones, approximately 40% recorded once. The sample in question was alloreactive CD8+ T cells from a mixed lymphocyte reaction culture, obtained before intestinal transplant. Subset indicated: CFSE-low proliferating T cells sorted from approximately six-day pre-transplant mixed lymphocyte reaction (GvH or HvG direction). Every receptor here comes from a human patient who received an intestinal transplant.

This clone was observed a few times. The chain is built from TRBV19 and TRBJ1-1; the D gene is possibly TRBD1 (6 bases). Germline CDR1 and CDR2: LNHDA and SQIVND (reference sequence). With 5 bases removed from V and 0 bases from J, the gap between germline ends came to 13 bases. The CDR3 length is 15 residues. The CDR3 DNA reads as TGTGCCAGTAGTGTCGGACAGTTCATGAACACTGAAGCTTTCTTT. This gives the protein CASSVGQFMNTEAFF.

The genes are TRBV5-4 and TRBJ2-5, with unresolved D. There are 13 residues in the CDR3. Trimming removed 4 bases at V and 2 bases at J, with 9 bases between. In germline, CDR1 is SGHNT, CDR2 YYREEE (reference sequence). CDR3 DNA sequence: TGTGCCAGCAGCCGAGGAAGTCAAGAGACCCAGTACTTC. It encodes CASSRGSQETQYF.

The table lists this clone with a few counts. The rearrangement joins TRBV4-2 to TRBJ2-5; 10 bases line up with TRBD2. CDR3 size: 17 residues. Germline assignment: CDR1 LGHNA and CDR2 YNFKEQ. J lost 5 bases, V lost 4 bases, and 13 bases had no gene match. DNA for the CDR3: TGTGCCAGCAGCCCCAACGGGGCTAGCGGGAGTGGGGAGACCCAGTACTTC. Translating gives CASSPNGASGSGETQYF.

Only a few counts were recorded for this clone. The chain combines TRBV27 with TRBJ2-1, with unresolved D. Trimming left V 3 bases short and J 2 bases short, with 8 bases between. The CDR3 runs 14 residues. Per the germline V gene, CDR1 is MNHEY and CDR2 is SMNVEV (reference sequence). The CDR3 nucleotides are TGTGCCAGCAGTTTCGGGCCTACCTACAATGAGCAGTTCTTC. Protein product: CASSFGPTYNEQFF.

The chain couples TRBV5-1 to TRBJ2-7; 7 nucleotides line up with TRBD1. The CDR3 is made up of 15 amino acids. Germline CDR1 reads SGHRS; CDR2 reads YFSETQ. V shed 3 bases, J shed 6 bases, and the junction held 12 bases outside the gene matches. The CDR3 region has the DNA TGCGCCAGCAGCTCTATCCCGGGACAGAGGACCGAGCAGTACTTC. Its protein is CASSSIPGQRTEQYF.

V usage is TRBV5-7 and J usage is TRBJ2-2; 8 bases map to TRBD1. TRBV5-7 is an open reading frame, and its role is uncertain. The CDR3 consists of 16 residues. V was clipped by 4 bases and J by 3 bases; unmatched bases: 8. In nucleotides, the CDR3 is TGTGCCAGCAGCGGTCCTTGGACAGGGCACACCGGGGAGCTGTTTTTT. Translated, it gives CASSGPWTGHTGELFF.

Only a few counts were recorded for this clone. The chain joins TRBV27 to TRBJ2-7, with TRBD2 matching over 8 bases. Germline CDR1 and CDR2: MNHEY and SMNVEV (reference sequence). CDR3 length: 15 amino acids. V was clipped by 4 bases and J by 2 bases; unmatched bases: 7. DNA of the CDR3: TGTGCCAGCAGTTACGGGGGGGGCTCGGCCTACGAGCAGTACTTC. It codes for CASSYGGGSAYEQYF.

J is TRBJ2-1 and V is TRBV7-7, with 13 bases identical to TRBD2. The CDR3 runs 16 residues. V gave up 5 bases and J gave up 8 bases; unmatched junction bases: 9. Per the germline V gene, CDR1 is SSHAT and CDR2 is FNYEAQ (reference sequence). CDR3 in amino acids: CASSPELAGGRYEQFF. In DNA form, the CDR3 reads TGTGCCAGCAGCCCAGAACTAGCGGGAGGGCGATATGAGCAGTTCTTC.

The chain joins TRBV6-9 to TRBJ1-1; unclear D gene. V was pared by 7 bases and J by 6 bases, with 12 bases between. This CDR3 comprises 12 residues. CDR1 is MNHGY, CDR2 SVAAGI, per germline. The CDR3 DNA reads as TGTGCCAGCATTAAGGAGGAAGCTGAAGCTTTCTTT. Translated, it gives CASIKEEAEAFF.

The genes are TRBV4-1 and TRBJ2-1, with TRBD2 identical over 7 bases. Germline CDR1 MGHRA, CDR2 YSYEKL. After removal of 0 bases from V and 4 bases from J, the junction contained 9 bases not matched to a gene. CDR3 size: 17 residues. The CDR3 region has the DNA TGCGCCAGCAGCCAAGATTGGTCCCCTAGCGGTTACAATGAGCAGTTCTTC. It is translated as CASSQDWSPSGYNEQFF.

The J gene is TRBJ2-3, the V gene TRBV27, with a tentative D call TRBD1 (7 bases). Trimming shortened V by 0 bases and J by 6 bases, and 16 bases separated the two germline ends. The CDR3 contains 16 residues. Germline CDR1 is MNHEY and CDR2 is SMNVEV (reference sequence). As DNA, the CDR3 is TGTGCCAGCAGTTTATCGGGGACAGTGGAGGGTGATACGCAGTATTTT. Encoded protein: CASSLSGTVEGDTQYF.

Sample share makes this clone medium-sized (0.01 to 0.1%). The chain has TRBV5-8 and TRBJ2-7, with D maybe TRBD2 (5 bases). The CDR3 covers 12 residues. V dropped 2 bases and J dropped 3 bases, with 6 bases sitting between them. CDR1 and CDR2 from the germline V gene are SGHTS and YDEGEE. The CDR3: CASSFGNYEQYF. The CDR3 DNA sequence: TGTGCCAGCAGCTTCGGGAACTACGAGCAGTACTTC.

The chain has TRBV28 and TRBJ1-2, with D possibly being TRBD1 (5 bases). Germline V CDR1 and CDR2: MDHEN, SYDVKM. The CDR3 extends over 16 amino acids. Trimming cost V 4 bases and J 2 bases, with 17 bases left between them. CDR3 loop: CASSSLTGRLNYGYTF. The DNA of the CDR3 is TGTGCCAGCAGTTCCCTAACGGGACGTCTGAACTATGGCTACACCTTC.

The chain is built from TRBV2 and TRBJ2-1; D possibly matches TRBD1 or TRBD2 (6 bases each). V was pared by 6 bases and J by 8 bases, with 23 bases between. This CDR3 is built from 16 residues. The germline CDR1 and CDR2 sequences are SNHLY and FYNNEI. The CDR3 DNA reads TGTGCCAGCAGGTACGCCCCAGGGGAGGCCATTCATGAGCAGTTCTTC. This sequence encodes CASRYAPGEAIHEQFF.

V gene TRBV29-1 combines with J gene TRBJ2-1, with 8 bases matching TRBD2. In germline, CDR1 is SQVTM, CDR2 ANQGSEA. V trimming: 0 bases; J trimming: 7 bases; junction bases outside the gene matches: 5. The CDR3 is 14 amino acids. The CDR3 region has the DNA TGCAGCGTTGAAGATCTGCGGGAGGAGAATGAGCAGTTCTTC. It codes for CSVEDLREENEQFF.

The CDR3 protein is CASSVELVEYWVSNTGELFF. The CDR3 bases are TGTGCCAGCAGCGTAGAGTTAGTGGAGTATTGGGTCTCGAACACCGGGGAGCTGTTTTTT. V is TRBV9 and J is TRBJ2-2; no clear D. This CDR3 spans 20 amino acids. Trimming took off 0 bases at V and 0 bases at J, with 21 bases between the two ends. The germline gives CDR1 SGDLS, CDR2 YYNGEE.

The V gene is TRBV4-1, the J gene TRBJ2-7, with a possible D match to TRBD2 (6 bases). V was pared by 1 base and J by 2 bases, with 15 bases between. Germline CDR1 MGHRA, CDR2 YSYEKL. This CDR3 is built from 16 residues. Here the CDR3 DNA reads TGCGCCAGCAGCCAAGTCCTCGCGGGGCCTCCCTACGAGCAGTACTTC. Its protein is CASSQVLAGPPYEQYF.